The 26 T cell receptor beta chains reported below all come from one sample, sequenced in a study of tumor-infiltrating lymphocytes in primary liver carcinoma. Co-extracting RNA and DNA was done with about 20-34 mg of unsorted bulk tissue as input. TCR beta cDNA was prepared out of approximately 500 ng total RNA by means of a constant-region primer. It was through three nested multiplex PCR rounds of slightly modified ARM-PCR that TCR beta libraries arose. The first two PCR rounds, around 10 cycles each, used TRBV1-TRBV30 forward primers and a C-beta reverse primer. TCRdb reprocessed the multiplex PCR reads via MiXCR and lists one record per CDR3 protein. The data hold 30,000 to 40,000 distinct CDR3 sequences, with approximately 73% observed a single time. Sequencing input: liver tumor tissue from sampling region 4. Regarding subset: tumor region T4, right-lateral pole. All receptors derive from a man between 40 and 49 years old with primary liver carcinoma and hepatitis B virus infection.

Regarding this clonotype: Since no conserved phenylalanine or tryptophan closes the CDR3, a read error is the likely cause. As DNA, the CDR3 is TGTGCCAGCACGAGTCAGTCCTACGATGAGCAGTTCTTA. Encoded protein: CASTSQSYDEQFL. This chain links TRBV6-6 with TRBJ2-1; unclear D gene. In germline, CDR1 is MNHNY, CDR2 SVGAGI (reference sequence). The CDR3 runs to 13 residues.

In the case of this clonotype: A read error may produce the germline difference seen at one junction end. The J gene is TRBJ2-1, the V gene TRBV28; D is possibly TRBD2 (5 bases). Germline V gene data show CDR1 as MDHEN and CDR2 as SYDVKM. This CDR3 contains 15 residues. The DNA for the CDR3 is TGTGCTAGCAGAACGGACTTAACATCGAGTAATGAGCAGTTCTTC. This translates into CASRTDLTSSNEQFF.

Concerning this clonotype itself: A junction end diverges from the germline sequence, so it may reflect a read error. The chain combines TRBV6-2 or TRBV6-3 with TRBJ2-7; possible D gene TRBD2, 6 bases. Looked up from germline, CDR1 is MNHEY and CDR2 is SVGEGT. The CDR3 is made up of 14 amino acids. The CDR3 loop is CASSVRDWAHEQYF. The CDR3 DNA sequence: TGTGCCAGCAGCGTCCGGGACTGGGCCCACGAGCAATACTTC.

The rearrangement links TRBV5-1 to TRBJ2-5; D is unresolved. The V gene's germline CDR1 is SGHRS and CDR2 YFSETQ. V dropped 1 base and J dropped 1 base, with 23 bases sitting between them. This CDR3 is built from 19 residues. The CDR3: CASSLRGSWAASFQETQYF. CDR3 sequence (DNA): TGCGCCAGCAGCTTGCGAGGTAGCTGGGCTGCCTCCTTCCAAGAGACCCAGTACTTC.

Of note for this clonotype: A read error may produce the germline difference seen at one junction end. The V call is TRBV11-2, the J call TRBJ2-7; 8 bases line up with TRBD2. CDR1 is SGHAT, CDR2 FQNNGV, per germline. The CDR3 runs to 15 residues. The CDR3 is CASSLTPAGAGEHYF. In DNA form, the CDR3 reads TGTGCCAGCAGCTTAACCCCAGCGGGGGCTGGCGAGCACTACTTC.

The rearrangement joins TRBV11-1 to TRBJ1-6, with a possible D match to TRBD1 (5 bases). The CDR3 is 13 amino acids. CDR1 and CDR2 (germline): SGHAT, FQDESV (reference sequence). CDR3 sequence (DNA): TGTGTCGGCAGCAGGACACTGGTTTCACCCCTCCACTTT. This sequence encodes CVGSRTLVSPLHF.

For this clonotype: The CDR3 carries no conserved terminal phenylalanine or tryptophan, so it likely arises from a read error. The CDR3 region is CAWSSSTGLNYGYTL. As DNA, the CDR3 is TGTGCCTGGAGTAGCTCCACAGGGTTAAACTATGGCTACACCCTC. The J gene is TRBJ1-2, the V gene TRBV30; a possible D gene is TRBD1 (6 bases). Germline V gene lookup returns CDR1 GTSNPN and CDR2 SVGIG (reference sequence). This CDR3 contains 15 residues. V was pared by 2 bases and J by 2 bases, with 15 bases between.

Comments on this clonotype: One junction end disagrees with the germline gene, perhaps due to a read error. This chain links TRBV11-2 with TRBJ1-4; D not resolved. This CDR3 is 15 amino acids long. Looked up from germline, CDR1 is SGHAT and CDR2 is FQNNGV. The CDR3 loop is CPSSPGTFPGEKLFF. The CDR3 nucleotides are TGTCCCAGCAGCCCAGGAACCTTCCCTGGTGAAAAACTGTTTTTT.

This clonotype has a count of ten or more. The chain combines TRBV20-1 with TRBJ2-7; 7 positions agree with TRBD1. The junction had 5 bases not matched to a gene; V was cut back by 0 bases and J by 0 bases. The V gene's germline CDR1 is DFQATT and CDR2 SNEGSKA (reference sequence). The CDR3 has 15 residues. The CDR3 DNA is TGCAGTGCTAGAGATTTAGGGGACAGCTCCTACGAGCAGTACTTC. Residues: CSARDLGDSSYEQYF.

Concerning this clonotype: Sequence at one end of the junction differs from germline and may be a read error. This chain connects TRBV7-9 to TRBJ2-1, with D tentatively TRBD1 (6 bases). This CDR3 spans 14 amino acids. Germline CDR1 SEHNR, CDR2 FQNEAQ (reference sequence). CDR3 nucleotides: TGTGCCAGCAGCTTCAGGGGTAGCGACAATGAGCAATTCTTC. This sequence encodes CASSFRGSDNEQFF.

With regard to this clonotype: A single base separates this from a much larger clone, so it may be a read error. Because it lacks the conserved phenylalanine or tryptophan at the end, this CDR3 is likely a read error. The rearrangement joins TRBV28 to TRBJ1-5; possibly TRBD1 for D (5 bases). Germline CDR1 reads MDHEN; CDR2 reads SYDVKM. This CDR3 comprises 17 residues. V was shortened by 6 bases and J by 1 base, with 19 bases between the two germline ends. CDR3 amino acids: CASRPTKGIGSNQPQHL. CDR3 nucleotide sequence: TGTGCCAGCAGACCCACTAAGGGGATCGGAAGCAATCAGCCCCAGCATTTA.

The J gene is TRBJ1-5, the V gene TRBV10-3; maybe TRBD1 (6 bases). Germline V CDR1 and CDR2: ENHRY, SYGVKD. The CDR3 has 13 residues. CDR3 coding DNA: TGTGGCACGACCTGGACAGACCAGGTGCCCCAGCATTTT. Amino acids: CGTTWTDQVPQHF.

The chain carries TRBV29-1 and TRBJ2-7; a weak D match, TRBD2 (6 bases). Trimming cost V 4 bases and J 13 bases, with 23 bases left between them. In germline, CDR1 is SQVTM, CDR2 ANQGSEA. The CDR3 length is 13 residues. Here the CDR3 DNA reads TGCAGCGTTGCCGGGACTCCCCCCTACCATCACTACTTC. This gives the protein CSVAGTPPYHHYF.

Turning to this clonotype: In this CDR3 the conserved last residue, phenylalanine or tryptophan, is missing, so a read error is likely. The CDR3 DNA reads TGTGCCAGCAGCTCGGGACAGAGGCCCCAGTATTAT. As protein: CASSSGQRPQYY. The chain recombines TRBV5-8 with TRBJ1-5; 7 bases align to TRBD1. The last part of the DNA fits TRBJ2-3 better; the J call may be wrong. Germline loops: CDR1 SGHTS, CDR2 YDEGEE. The CDR3 is 12 residues long.

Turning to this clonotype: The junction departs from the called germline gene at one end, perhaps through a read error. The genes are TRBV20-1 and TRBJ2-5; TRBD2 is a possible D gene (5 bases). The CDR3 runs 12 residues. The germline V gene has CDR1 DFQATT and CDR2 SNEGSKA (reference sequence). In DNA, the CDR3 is TGCAGTACTAGAGACCAGCGAGAGACCCAGTGCTTC. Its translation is CSTRDQRETQCF.

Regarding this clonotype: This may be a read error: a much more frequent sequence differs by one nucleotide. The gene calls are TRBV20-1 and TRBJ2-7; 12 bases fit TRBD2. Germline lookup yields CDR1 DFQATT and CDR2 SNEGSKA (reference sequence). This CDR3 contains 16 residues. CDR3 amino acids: CSAPGGTSGRSDEEYF. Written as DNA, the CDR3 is TGCAGTGCGCCAGGTGGTACTAGCGGGAGGTCCGACGAGGAGTACTTC.

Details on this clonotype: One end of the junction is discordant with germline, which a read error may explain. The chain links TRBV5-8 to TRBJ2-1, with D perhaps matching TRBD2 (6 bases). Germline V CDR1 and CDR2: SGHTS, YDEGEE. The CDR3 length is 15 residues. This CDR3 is CASNPSVMGGYEEFF. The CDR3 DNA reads TGTGCCAGCAACCCCTCAGTAATGGGAGGCTATGAGGAGTTCTTC.

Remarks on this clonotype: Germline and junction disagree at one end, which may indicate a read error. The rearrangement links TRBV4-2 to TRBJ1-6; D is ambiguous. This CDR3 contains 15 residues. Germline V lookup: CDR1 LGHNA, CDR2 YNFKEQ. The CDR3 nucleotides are TGTGCTAGCAGCCAAGTGGCAGGTTCTACCTCACCACTCCACTTT. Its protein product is CASSQVAGSTSPLHF.

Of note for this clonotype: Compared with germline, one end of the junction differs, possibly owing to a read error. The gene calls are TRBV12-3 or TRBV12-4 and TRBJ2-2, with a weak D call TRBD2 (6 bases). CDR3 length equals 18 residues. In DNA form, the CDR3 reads TGTGCAAGCAGCTTCCCCAGGAGGGGCTTAGCGAACACCGGGGAGCTGTTTTTT. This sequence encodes CASSFPRRGLANTGELFF.

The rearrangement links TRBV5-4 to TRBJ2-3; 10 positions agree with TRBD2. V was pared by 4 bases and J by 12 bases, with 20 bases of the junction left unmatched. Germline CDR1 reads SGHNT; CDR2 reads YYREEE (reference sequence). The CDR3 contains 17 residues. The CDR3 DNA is TGTGCCAGCAGCGCCCCCGGGACTAGCGCTGGGGGGACTACTCAGTATTTT. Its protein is CASSAPGTSAGGTTQYF. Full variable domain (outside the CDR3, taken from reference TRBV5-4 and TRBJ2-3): ETGVTQSPTHLIKTRGQQVTLRCSSQSGHNTVSWYQQALGQGPQFIFQYYREEENGRGNFPPRFSGLQFPNYSSELNVNALELDDSALYLCASSAPGTSAGGTTQYFGPGTRLTVL.

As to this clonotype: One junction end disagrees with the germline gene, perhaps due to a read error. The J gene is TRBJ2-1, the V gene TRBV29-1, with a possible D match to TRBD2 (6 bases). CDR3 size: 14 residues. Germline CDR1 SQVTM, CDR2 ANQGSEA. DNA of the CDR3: TGCAGCGCCCCGGGAGCGGCGGGATACAATGAGAAGTTCTTC. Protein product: CSAPGAAGYNEKFF.

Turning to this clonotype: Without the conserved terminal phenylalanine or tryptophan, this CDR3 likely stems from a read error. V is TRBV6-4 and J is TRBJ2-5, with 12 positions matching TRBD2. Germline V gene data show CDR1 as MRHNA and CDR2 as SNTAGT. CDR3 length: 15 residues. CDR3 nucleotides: TGTGTCGGTGACAGGACTAGCGGGACGGAGGAGACCCAGTACTCC. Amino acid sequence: CVGDRTSGTEETQYS.

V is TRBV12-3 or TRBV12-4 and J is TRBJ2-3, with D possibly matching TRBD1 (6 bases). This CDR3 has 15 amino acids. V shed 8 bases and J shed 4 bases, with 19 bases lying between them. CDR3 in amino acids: CASGWNRDGSDTQYF. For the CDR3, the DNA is TGTGCCAGCGGTTGGAACAGGGATGGATCAGATACGCAGTATTTT.

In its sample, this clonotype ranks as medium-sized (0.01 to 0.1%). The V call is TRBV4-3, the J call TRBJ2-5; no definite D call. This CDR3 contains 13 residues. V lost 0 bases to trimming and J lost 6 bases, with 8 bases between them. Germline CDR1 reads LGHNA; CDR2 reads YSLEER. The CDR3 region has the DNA TGCGCCAGCAGCCAAGACCGACAAAAGACCCAGTACTTC. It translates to CASSQDRQKTQYF.

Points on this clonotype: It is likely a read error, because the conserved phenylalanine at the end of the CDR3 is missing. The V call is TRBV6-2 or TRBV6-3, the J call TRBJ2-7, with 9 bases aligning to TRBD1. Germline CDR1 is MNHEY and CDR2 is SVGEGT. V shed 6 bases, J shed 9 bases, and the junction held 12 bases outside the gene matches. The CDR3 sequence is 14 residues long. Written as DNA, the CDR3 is TGTGCCAGCAGCCTCTGGGACAGGGCCCACGGGCAGTACTTA. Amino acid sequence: CASSLWDRAHGQYL.

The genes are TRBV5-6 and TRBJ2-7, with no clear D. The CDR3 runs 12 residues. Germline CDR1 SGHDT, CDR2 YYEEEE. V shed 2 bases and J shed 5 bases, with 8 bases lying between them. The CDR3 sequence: CASSFQTHEQYF. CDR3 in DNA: TGTGCCAGCAGCTTCCAGACACACGAGCAGTACTTC.